The 26 T cell receptor beta chains presented below share a single source sample, sequenced in a study of blood T cell repertoires in COVID-19. Profiled with immunoSEQ multiplex PCR; TCRdb holds only in-frame clones, not every one. The sample has roughly 250,000 clones, around four fifths seen once. Input material: peripheral blood. The receptor source for this set is a woman aged 40 to 50 with active or convalescent COVID-19.

The rearrangement joins TRBV28 to TRBJ1-2; D call uncertain. The CDR3 length is 12 residues. V shed 5 bases and J shed 4 bases, with 8 bases lying between them. The germline V gene encodes CDR1 MDHEN and CDR2 SYDVKM. CDR3 in DNA: TGTGCCAGCAGTGGGCAGATCTATGGCTACACCTTC. Translating it yields CASSGQIYGYTF.

The chain has TRBV19 and TRBJ1-5; D remains ambiguous. The CDR3 is made up of 13 amino acids. V shed 4 bases and J shed 1 base, with 5 bases lying between them. The V gene's germline CDR1 is LNHDA and CDR2 SQIVND (reference sequence). CDR3 sequence (DNA): TGTGCCAGTAGTACTAACAGCAATCAGCCCCAGCATTTT. As protein: CASSTNSNQPQHF.

The chain joins TRBV11-2 to TRBJ2-7; D may be TRBD1 (5 bases). Germline-derived CDR1 and CDR2 are SGHAT and FQNNGV. The CDR3 runs to 15 residues. Trimming left V 0 bases short and J 3 bases short, with 12 bases between. The CDR3 DNA follows: TGTGCCAGCAGCTTAGATCTTACAGGCTTCTACGAGCAGTACTTC. As protein: CASSLDLTGFYEQYF. Full variable domain (rest looked up from reference TRBV11-2 and TRBJ2-7): EAGVAQSPRYKIIEKRQSVAFWCNPISGHATLYWYQQILGQGPKLLIQFQNNGVVDDSQLPKDRFSAERLKGVDSTLKIQPAKLEDSAVYLCASSLDLTGFYEQYFGPGTRLTVT.

V and J are TRBV3-1 (or the pseudogene TRBV3-2) and TRBJ2-3, with 7 bases matching TRBD2. Germline trimming cut 4 bases from V and 6 bases from J; bases unmatched to any gene: 10. This CDR3 region has 15 residues. From germline, CDR1 is LGHDT and CDR2 YNNKEL (reference sequence). CDR3 in amino acids: CASSPLGRGRDTQYF. Written as DNA, the CDR3 is TGTGCCAGCAGCCCCCTTGGGCGGGGGAGGGATACGCAGTATTTT.

The chain links TRBV11-2 to TRBJ1-6, with D tentatively TRBD1 (5 bases). Trimming took 0 bases from V and 4 from J, leaving 10 bases between them. CDR3 size: 16 residues. Per germline, CDR1 SGHAT and CDR2 FQNNGV. CDR3 sequence (DNA): TGTGCCAGCAGCTTAGATAGGGGTGGATATAATTCACCCCTCCACTTT. It encodes CASSLDRGGYNSPLHF. Full variable domain (remainder filled in from reference TRBV11-2 and TRBJ1-6): EAGVAQSPRYKIIEKRQSVAFWCNPISGHATLYWYQQILGQGPKLLIQFQNNGVVDDSQLPKDRFSAERLKGVDSTLKIQPAKLEDSAVYLCASSLDRGGYNSPLHFGNGTRLTVT.

This chain joins TRBV7-3 and TRBJ2-1; D is unclear. Germline assignment: CDR1 SGHTA and CDR2 FQGTGA. This CDR3 contains 15 residues. Trimming removed 2 bases from V and 6 bases from J, with 14 bases in between. DNA for the CDR3: TGTGCCAGCAGCTTATCCCTAGGATCCGGCAATGAGCAGTTCTTC. It encodes CASSLSLGSGNEQFF. Together with reference TRBV7-3 and TRBJ2-1, the CDR3 gives the full variable domain: GAGVSQTPSNKVTEKGKYVELRCDPISGHTALYWYRQSLGQGPEFLIYFQGTGAADDSGLPNDRFFAVRPEGSVSTLKIQRTERGDSAVYLCASSLSLGSGNEQFFGPGTRLTVL.

This clone has just a few counts. The rearrangement links TRBV5-1 to TRBJ1-3; 8 bases agree with TRBD1. Germline CDR1 and CDR2: SGHRS and YFSETQ. This CDR3 spans 16 amino acids. Germline trimming cut 4 bases from V and 2 bases from J; bases unmatched to any gene: 8. CDR3 region: CASSQNGQGAGNTIYF. The CDR3 DNA is TGCGCCAGCAGCCAGAATGGACAGGGAGCTGGAAACACCATATATTTT.

This chain joins TRBV29-1 and TRBJ1-1; D perhaps matches TRBD1 (6 bases). There are 13 residues in the CDR3. Trimming took 1 base from V and 3 from J, leaving 9 bases between them. CDR1 and CDR2 (germline): SQVTM, ANQGSEA. CDR3 region: CSVEVTGHTEAFF. CDR3 coding DNA: TGCAGCGTTGAAGTGACAGGCCACACTGAAGCTTTCTTT. The variable domain in full, completed from reference TRBV29-1 and TRBJ1-1, reads SAVISQKPSRDICQRGTSLTIQCQVDSQVTMMFWYRQQPGQSLTLIATANQGSEATYESGFVIDKFPISRPNLTFSTLTVSNMSPEDSSIYLCSVEVTGHTEAFFGQGTRLTVV.

V gene TRBV3-1 (or the pseudogene TRBV3-2) combines with J gene TRBJ1-5; maybe TRBD1 (5 bases). V shed 1 base and J shed 10 bases, with 17 bases lying between them. Germline V gives CDR1 LGHDT, CDR2 YNNKEL (reference sequence). The CDR3 runs to 15 residues. Here the CDR3 reads CASSQGPGGVLPQHF. The DNA for the CDR3 is TGTGCCAGCAGCCAAGGGCCGGGGGGGGTCCTCCCCCAGCATTTT.

This chain links TRBV14 with TRBJ1-4; 8 bases are shared with TRBD1. CDR1 and CDR2 (germline): SGHDN, FVKESK. The CDR3 length is 14 residues. V dropped 3 bases and J dropped 8; count of bases not matched to a gene: 5. The CDR3 DNA sequence: TGTGCCAGCAGCCACAGGGGGCTATACGAAAAACTGTTTTTT. Translated, it gives CASSHRGLYEKLFF.

The chain combines TRBV27 with TRBJ2-4; 7 bases fit TRBD1. J lost 8 bases, V lost 6 bases, and 10 bases had no gene match. The length of the CDR3 is 14 residues. Germline V gene sequence: CDR1 MNHEY, CDR2 SMNVEV (reference sequence). The CDR3 DNA sequence: TGTGCCAGCAGATCCGGGACCCAGGGGGACATTCAGTACTTC. This codes for CASRSGTQGDIQYF.

The chain is built from TRBV3-1 (or the pseudogene TRBV3-2) and TRBJ2-7; TRBD2 agrees at 12 bases. The CDR3 covers 15 residues. Germline V gene lookup returns CDR1 LGHDT and CDR2 YNNKEL (reference sequence). V was clipped by 8 bases and J by 12 bases; unmatched bases: 17. The CDR3 spells CASSSTSGGTTSTYF. The CDR3 DNA reads TGTGCCAGCTCATCGACTAGCGGGGGTACTACGAGCACGTACTTC.

In the case of this clone: Germline is not matched at one junction end, which may reflect a read error. The V call is TRBV7-9, the J call TRBJ1-5; D is unresolved. Germline CDR1 reads SEHNR; CDR2 reads FQNEAQ (reference sequence). CDR3 size: 13 residues. Written as DNA, the CDR3 is TGTGCCAGCAGCTTCAACAGCATTCAGCCCCAGCATTTT. It specifies CASSFNSIQPQHF.

The CDR3 is CASKGGPGGGTQYF. CDR3 in DNA: TGTGCCAGCAAAGGCGGGCCCGGGGGGGGTACGCAGTATTTT. The genes are TRBV2 and TRBJ2-3, with 8 bases identical to TRBD2. Germline V lookup: CDR1 SNHLY, CDR2 FYNNEI. V dropped 7 bases and J dropped 8; count of bases not matched to a gene: 11. The CDR3 sequence is 14 residues long. Together with reference TRBV2 and TRBJ2-3, the CDR3 gives the full variable domain: EPEVTQTPSHQVTQMGQEVILRCVPISNHLYFYWYRQILGQKVEFLVSFYNNEISEKSEIFDDQFSVERPDGSNFTLKIRSTKLEDSAMYFCASKGGPGGGTQYFGPGTRLTVL.

CDR3 DNA sequence: TGTGCCAGCAGCGTAGGGCGGGGGGACTACAATGAGCAGTTCTTC. Translated: CASSVGRGDYNEQFF. The chain uses TRBV9 and TRBJ2-1; TRBD2 aligns across 8 bases. The germline gives CDR1 SGDLS, CDR2 YYNGEE. CDR3 length equals 15 residues. The V segment lost 0 bases and the J segment 3 bases; nucleotides outside the gene matches: 2.

V is TRBV19 and J is TRBJ1-4; a weak D match, TRBD1 (6 bases). CDR1 and CDR2 from the germline V gene are LNHDA and SQIVND (reference sequence). V lost 8 bases, J lost 5 bases, and 18 bases lay in between. The CDR3 spans 15 residues. The CDR3: CASSIDGQINEKLFF. As DNA, the CDR3 is TGTGCCAGTTCAATCGATGGACAGATAAATGAAAAACTGTTTTTT.

The V and J genes are TRBV11-2 and TRBJ2-3, with TRBD2 as a possible D gene (8 bases). The CDR3 loop spans 15 amino acids. The germline gives CDR1 SGHAT, CDR2 FQNNGV. V dropped 6 bases and J dropped 5 bases, with 18 bases sitting between them. The CDR3 region has the DNA TGTGCCAGCAGTTTCAGGGGGACTAGTGGAGATACGCAGTATTTT. Translating gives CASSFRGTSGDTQYF.

The chain carries TRBV12-3 or TRBV12-4 and TRBJ2-2; D gene unclear. The CDR3 is 11 residues long. Trimming removed 10 bases at V and 6 bases at J, with 9 bases between. The CDR3 sequence is CATGSPGELFF. The CDR3 DNA sequence: TGTGCCACCGGGTCCCCCGGGGAGCTGTTTTTT.

The chain recombines TRBV5-1 with TRBJ1-1, with a possible D match to TRBD1 (6 bases). Germline V gene data show CDR1 as SGHRS and CDR2 as YFSETQ. V was pared by 4 bases and J by 8 bases, with 18 bases between. This CDR3 region has 14 residues. Written as DNA, the CDR3 is TGCGCCAGCAGCCTACAGGGTTTGTTTCAAGAAGCTTTCTTT. This translates into CASSLQGLFQEAFF.

This chain uses TRBV5-1 with TRBJ1-3; tentative D call: TRBD1 (5 bases). Germline CDR1 is SGHRS and CDR2 is YFSETQ. Between the trimmed V and J ends, which lost 4 bases and 4 bases, there was a span of 15 bases. The CDR3 is made up of 15 amino acids. CDR3 in DNA: TGCGCCAGCAGCCCCAACGGGGGATCGGGAAACACCATATATTTT. Amino acid sequence: CASSPNGGSGNTIYF.

This clone showed up just a few times. The rearrangement uses TRBV6-6 and TRBJ2-1; 8 bases line up with TRBD2. CDR1 is MNHNY and CDR2 is SVGAGI in the germline V gene (reference sequence). Trimming took 6 bases from V and 4 from J; bases not matched to a gene: 2. This CDR3 has 13 residues. CDR3 sequence: CASRLAAYNEQFF. In nucleotides, the CDR3 is TGTGCCAGCAGACTAGCGGCTTACAATGAGCAGTTCTTC.

This sequence joins TRBV27 and TRBJ1-5; unclear D gene. This CDR3 spans 14 amino acids. Germline assignment: CDR1 MNHEY and CDR2 SMNVEV (reference sequence). Trimming took 4 bases from V and 4 from J, leaving 11 bases between them. The CDR3 spells CASSSLRLNQPQHF. The CDR3 DNA follows: TGTGCCAGCAGTTCCCTTCGGTTGAATCAGCCCCAGCATTTT.

The chain uses TRBV9 and TRBJ2-5; D remains unclear. V shed 0 bases and J shed 4 bases, with 7 bases lying between them. The germline gives CDR1 SGDLS, CDR2 YYNGEE. The CDR3 extends over 13 amino acids. The CDR3 DNA sequence: TGTGCCAGCAGCGTAGCTCCCAGAGAGACCCAGTACTTC. Its protein product is CASSVAPRETQYF.

V and J are TRBV6-1 and TRBJ1-2; maybe TRBD1 (5 bases). The V gene lost 5 bases and the J gene lost 5 bases, with 18 bases spanning the gap. Germline CDR1 and CDR2: MNHNS and SASEGT. CDR3 size: 15 residues. The CDR3 nucleotides are TGTGCCAGCAGTCAGGACGGGGGAGGTTGGTATGGCTACACCTTC. The encoded protein is CASSQDGGGWYGYTF.

The chain carries TRBV28 and TRBJ1-5, with D possibly being TRBD1 (5 bases). V shed 5 bases and J shed 0 bases, with 14 bases lying between them. The CDR3 runs 16 residues. Germline V lookup: CDR1 MDHEN, CDR2 SYDVKM. CDR3 loop: CASSILRVLSNQPQHF. DNA of the CDR3: TGTGCCAGCAGTATTCTCAGGGTTCTTAGCAATCAGCCCCAGCATTTT.

This sequence joins TRBV28 and TRBJ1-1; 8 nucleotides agree with TRBD1. There are 14 residues in the CDR3. Germline CDR1 reads MDHEN; CDR2 reads SYDVKM. Trimming removed 4 bases from V and 5 bases from J; junction bases left unmatched: 6. The CDR3 is CASSWRTGRTEAFF. In DNA form, the CDR3 reads TGTGCCAGCAGTTGGAGGACAGGGAGGACTGAAGCTTTCTTT.